This T cell receptor beta chain was sequenced in a study of CD8+ T cells in alopecia areata. Study information: Those treated were given oral tofacitinib at 5 to 10 mg twice daily. Dosing with tofacitinib proceeded for 6 to 18 months, followed by 6 months off drug. Broader study findings: More clonal than normal scalp was lesional scalp, particularly alopecia totalis/universalis.

RNA was extracted and reverse transcribed into cDNA as the sequencing template. Sequenced by immunoSEQ multiplex PCR; TCRdb stores in-frame clones only, minus some. This sample has 140,000 or so clones, with roughly half found just once. This clone came up a few times. The antigen is undetermined. In germline, CDR1 is MNHEY, CDR2 SVGAGI. V was trimmed by 10 bases and J by 4 bases, leaving 11 bases between them. There are 11 residues in the CDR3. Lesional scalp tissue (obtained by punch biopsy) and peripheral blood were collected from alopecia areata patients. The V call is TRBV6-5, the J call TRBJ2-7, with D tentatively TRBD1 (6 bases). The sequencing here drew on CD4+ T cells sorted from blood, taken at week 0. The sequence derives from a human donor with alopecia areata. Here the CDR3 reads CATRGGYEQYF. CDR3 coding DNA: TGTGCCACCAGAGGGGGATACGAGCAGTACTTC.